The T cell receptor (beta chain) described here comes from a study of shared clonotypes between healthy human individuals (TCRdb year 2020). Regarding the study in general: The cohort included three men and a couple of women between 18 and 49 years of age. Each donor's leukapheresis produced roughly between about 0.8 and 8.9 billion PBMCs. To estimate repertoire size and how much clonotype sharing occurs between individuals, the study deeply sequenced the blood TCR repertoires of about five healthy adults. Different laboratories and diverse techniques were used to prepare libraries and sequence TCR repertoires, to increase sequencing depth and limit assay-specific biases. For each donor, three plates each were used for CD4 naive and CD4 memory, two plates were used for CD8 naive, and one plate was used for CD8 memory. General study outcomes and caveats: Sampling was restricted to blood, and TCR repertoires in tissues likely differ from the TCR repertoires found in blood. Sharing across a few donors was observed for about 4.8% of naive CD4, over 3% of naive CD8, over 2% of memory CD4, and about 0.38% of memory CD8 clonotypes. Even with the large sequencing depth, rarefaction of the sorted-subset datasets indicated that sequencing was incomplete. Based on pairwise subsampling, the degree of clonotype sharing among donors was expected to be affected by sequencing depth. The genetic and exposure-history diversity represented was limited by the small number of donors. Larger estimated clonotype richness was generally found for naive subsets than for memory subsets. Higher generation probabilities were observed for clonotypes shared by all four sorted-subset donors than for non-shared clonotypes.

About this clone itself: The antigen it recognizes is unknown. No base quality information exists; no much larger clone differs at one position.

Donors were healthy HIV-negative adults with no recently reported acute infections or vaccinations. Every donor was a Caucasian adult residing in Nashville, Tennessee, USA. CD4+ T cells were enriched through magnetic negative selection, after which naive cells were positively selected on CD45RA and the remaining negative fraction served as the memory subset. After blood collection by leukapheresis, PBMCs were isolated using Ficoll-Histopaque density gradient centrifugation and then cryopreserved in the vapor phase of liquid nitrogen. Analytical flow cytometry was used to check the purity and quantity of every magnetically sorted T cell population. Each sorted fraction had its genomic DNA isolated and then quantified by UV absorbance on a Nanodrop 2000c. From the cysteine through the phenylalanine, the CDR3 covers 14 amino acids. Just the 42-base CDR3 DNA is kept, in frame starting at base 1. V is clipped by 0 bases and J by 4 bases, and the sequence between their germline boundaries is 9 bases long. Per the germline V gene, SGDLS is the CDR1 and YYNGEE is the CDR2.

Using the deep immunoSEQ assay, multiplex PCR amplified TCR CDR3 regions from genomic DNA. Genomic DNA extracted from each cell subset was distributed evenly over all wells of several immunoSEQ 96-well plates, and each plate served as one replicate. For sorted subsets, around 200 ng genomic DNA, equal to 25,000 to 35,000 T cell genomes, was loaded into each replicate PCR. Purified libraries were quantified with a Qubit 3.0 fluorometer, sized on a Bioanalyzer 2100, and re-quantified with the KAPA Library Quantification kit. Every immunoSEQ 96-well plate was sequenced on a dedicated single-read 150-cycle Illumina NextSeq 550 flow cell. The study's own analysis went as follows. Because the immunoSEQ output included only junctional sequences and no quality scores, the filtering could not be the same as the filtering used for full-length reads. To assign V/J genes and CDR3, sequences were annotated using PyIR, a Python wrapper for IgBLAST v1.9, with IMGT germline references. Reads with weak V/J assignments (E-value above 1e-6), missing CDR3, stop codons, out-of-frame junctions, or ambiguous translated residues were removed. A V3J clonotype was defined by an identical inferred V gene, J gene, and CDR3 amino acid sequence. To compute the percentage overlap between repertoires, the number of shared unique clonotypes was divided by the size of the smaller repertoire. RTK rarefaction, the Chao1 estimator, and Recon v2.1 estimates of unobserved clonotypes were used to assess repertoire richness. Generation probabilities were computed with OLGA for all TCRbeta clonotypes obtained by the gDNA method from a handful of donors. The source is immuneACCESS, and TCRdb retained only in-frame sequences with V and J called. Part of the clones is not carried over; for the studies checked, unresolved V genes explain less than half of this, and the remainder is unexplained. V, J and clone size reflect that table, while D and trimming were determined from the DNA. Within this sample are some 2 million clones, with 90% to 95% of them counted one time only. The top ten clonotypes cover about 0.13% of the sample.

The sequenced sample was naive CD4+ T cells sorted from blood. Interpreted using the paper, the cell subset or site label stands for: CD45RA+ positively selected. This sequence was found in a man younger than 35 in good health. The chain joins TRBV9 to TRBJ2-3; the D gene is perhaps TRBD1, from 5 matching bases. Here the CDR3 is given as CASSVAQGADTQYF. The bases are TGTGCCAGCAGCGTAGCTCAGGGCGCAGATACGCAGTATTTT.